This T cell receptor beta chain was profiled in a study of T-cell memory formation after mild COVID-19. Overall study context: TCR clusters showed largely donor specificity. Overall study findings and caveats: CD8+ contracting clones occupied EMRA, while CD4+ ones occupied mainly CM and EM.

TCRdb redid the calling of the 5' RACE reads with MiXCR, one entry per CDR3 protein. Of fewer than 250,000 distinct CDR3 sequences in the sample, approximately 15% are singletons; the top ten hold approximately 2.1%. The CDR3 loop spans 18 amino acids. V shed 1 base and J shed 0 bases, with 18 bases lying between them. From germline, CDR1 is LGHDT and CDR2 YNNKEL (reference sequence). As concerns this clonotype: Its antigen remains unknown.

The sample taken for sequencing was PBMCs or a T cell subset sorted from them (not recorded which). The gene calls are TRBV3-1 and TRBJ1-1; tentatively, D is TRBD1 (6 bases). This sequence was found in an adult woman who had mild COVID-19 (a few samples of this study predate the infection). Cell type and time point are not known. The CDR3 DNA sequence: TGTGCCAGCAGCCAAGGGCGAACCAGGGGTTCCATGAACACTGAAGCTTTCTTT. Its protein product is CASSQGRTRGSMNTEAFF.